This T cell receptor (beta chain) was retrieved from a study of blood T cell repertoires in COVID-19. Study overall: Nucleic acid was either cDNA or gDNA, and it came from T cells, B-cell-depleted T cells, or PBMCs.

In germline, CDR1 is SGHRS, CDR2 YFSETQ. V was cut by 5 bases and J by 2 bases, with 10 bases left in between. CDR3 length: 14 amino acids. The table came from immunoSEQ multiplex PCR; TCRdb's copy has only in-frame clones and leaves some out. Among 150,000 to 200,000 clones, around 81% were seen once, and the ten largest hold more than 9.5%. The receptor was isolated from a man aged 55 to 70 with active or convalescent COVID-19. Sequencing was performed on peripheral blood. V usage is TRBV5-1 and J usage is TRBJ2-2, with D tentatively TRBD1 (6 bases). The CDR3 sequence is CASRGTTNTGELFF. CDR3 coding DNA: TGCGCCAGCAGGGGGACAACAAACACCGGGGAGCTGTTTTTT.